The sequence of this T cell receptor (beta chain) was determined in a study of molecular identifiers for immune sequencing clone quantification. Study summary: In replicates, RNA from around 20,000 or 100,000 naive CD8 cells was divided five ways and four parts were sequenced.

CDR3 size: 14 residues. CDR1 SEHNR and CDR2 FQNEAQ come from the germline V gene (reference sequence). With 5 bases removed from V and 4 bases from J, the gap between germline ends came to 11 bases. In this sample, this clonotype turned up a few times. Naive CD8 T cells underwent sorting with the CD8+CD4-CCR7+CD45RA+ definition. As previously described, bulk TCR libraries were made using listed TCR primers. TCRdb recomputed calls from the PCR reads with MiXCR, one row per CDR3 protein. The sample lists around 480,000 distinct CDR3 sequences, about 22% occurring once. The V and J genes are TRBV7-9 and TRBJ1-4; maybe TRBD1 (6 bases). The sample was naive CD8+ T cells from blood, with Jurkat cell RNA spiked in. Subset of the sample: FACS-sorted CD8+CD4-CCR7+CD45RA+ naive T cells. The sequence was collected from a human donor in good health. Some libraries in this study had Jurkat cell RNA spiked in. The CDR3 nucleotides are TGTGCCAGCAGCACATGGGACAATAATGAAAAACTGTTTTTT. It specifies CASSTWDNNEKLFF. Based on the CDR3 plus reference TRBV7-9 and TRBJ1-4, the full variable domain is DTGVSQNPRHKITKRGQNVTFRCDPISEHNRLYWYRQTLGQGPEFLTYFQNEAQLEKSRLLSDRFSAERPKGSFSTLEIQRTEQGDSAMYLCASSTWDNNEKLFFGSGTQLSVL.